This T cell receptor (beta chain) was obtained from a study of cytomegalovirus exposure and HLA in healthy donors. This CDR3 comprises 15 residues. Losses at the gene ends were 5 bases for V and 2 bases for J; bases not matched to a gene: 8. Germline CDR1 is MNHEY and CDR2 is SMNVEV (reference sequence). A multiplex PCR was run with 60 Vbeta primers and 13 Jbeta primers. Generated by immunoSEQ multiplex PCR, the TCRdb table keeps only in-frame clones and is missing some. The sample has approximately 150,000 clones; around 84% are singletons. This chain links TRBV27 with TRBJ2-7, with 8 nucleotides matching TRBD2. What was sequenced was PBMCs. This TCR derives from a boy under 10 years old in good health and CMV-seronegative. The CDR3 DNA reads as TGTGCCAGCAGTCTCCGAGCGGGAGTCGCCTACGAGCAGTACTTC. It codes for CASSLRAGVAYEQYF.